This T cell receptor (beta chain) was found in a study of blood T cell repertoires in COVID-19. Overall study context: The samples span acute and convalescent COVID-19 from the United States, Italy and Spain. Sample material is recorded as cDNA or gDNA derived from T cells, B-cell-depleted T cells, or PBMCs.

This clone was counted between two and nine times. In the original analysis: For nucleated cells, counts were estimated from reference gene primer amplification. The method was immunoSEQ multiplex PCR; TCRdb's version includes in-frame clones alone and lacks a portion of them. The V and J calls and the clone size are those of that table, but D and trimming were determined from the DNA. The table lists 80,000 to 100,000 clones, just under 80% of them singletons, with 15% to 20% in the top ten. Germline V CDR1 and CDR2: LGHDT, YNNKEL (reference sequence). The germline V and J ends were trimmed by 4 bases and 3 bases, with 13 bases remaining between them. The CDR3 sequence is 15 residues long.

The rearrangement joins TRBV3-1 (or the pseudogene TRBV3-2) to TRBJ2-1, with D possibly matching TRBD2 (6 bases). The receptor was isolated from a human donor in a cohort sampled during active COVID-19. Material for sequencing was peripheral blood. CDR3 residues: CASSPARERYNEQFF. The CDR3 DNA follows: TGTGCCAGCAGCCCGGCCCGGGAGCGCTACAATGAGCAGTTCTTC.